These 19 T cell receptor beta chains originate from one sample sequenced in a study of blood T cells in healthy people across ages. A second 7 to 11 cycle PCR used barcoded and J-beta primers. A single record per CDR3 protein comes from TCRdb applying MiXCR to the 5' RACE reads. Of around 690,000 distinct CDR3 sequences in the sample, 58% were seen once. The specimen was blood. These receptors originate from a man in his 60s in good health.

The J gene is TRBJ2-7, the V gene TRBV7-9; 9 nucleotides align to TRBD2. Germline values: CDR1 SEHNR, CDR2 FQNEAQ (reference sequence). Trimming cost V 8 bases and J 6 bases; bases outside gene matches: 14. CDR3 size: 15 residues. CDR3 nucleotide sequence: TGTGCCAGCCTGAGAGCGGGGGGCAGTCCGGGCGAGCAGTACTTC. Translation: CASLRAGGSPGEQYF.

Note on this clonotype: Germline is not matched at one junction end, which may reflect a read error. The V gene is TRBV6-6, the J gene TRBJ1-6; a weak D match, TRBD1 (5 bases). The length of the CDR3 is 13 residues. Germline V lookup: CDR1 MNHNY, CDR2 SVGAGI (reference sequence). The CDR3 loop reads CASQASFNSPLHF. The CDR3 nucleotides read TGTGCCTCACAGGCATCCTTTAATTCACCCCTCCACTTT.

The chain recombines TRBV5-8 with TRBJ2-3; tentatively, D is TRBD1 or TRBD2 (5 bases each). The CDR3 spans 14 residues. Trimming removed 3 bases from V and 3 bases from J, with 11 bases in between. Germline V lookup: CDR1 SGHTS, CDR2 YDEGEE. Written as DNA, the CDR3 is TGTGCCAGCAGCTCACCGGGGACGACAGATACGCAGTATTTT. It codes for CASSSPGTTDTQYF. The entire variable domain, with the rest obtained from reference TRBV5-8 and TRBJ2-3, is as follows: EAGVTQSPTHLIKTRGQQATLRCSPISGHTSVYWYQQALGLGLQFLLWYDEGEERNRGNFPPRFSGRQFPNYSSELNVNALELEDSALYLCASSSPGTTDTQYFGPGTRLTVL.

This rearrangement joins TRBV7-9 to TRBJ1-2; a weak D match, TRBD1 (6 bases). CDR3 size: 16 residues. V was trimmed by 2 bases and J by 3 bases, leaving 16 bases between them. Looked up from germline, CDR1 is SEHNR and CDR2 is FQNEAQ (reference sequence). DNA of the CDR3: TGTGCCAGCAGCTTACTCCCAGGGGAATTGTACTATGGCTACACCTTC. It yields the protein CASSLLPGELYYGYTF.

This sequence joins TRBV18 and TRBJ2-5, with D hard to call. Trimming removed 5 bases at V and 3 bases at J, with 10 bases between. This CDR3 is built from 13 residues. CDR1 and CDR2 from the germline V gene are KGHSH and LQKENI. The CDR3 protein is CASSALREETQYF. CDR3 in DNA: TGTGCCAGCTCAGCCCTTCGGGAAGAGACCCAGTACTTC.

This clonotype was detected a few times. The V and J genes are TRBV20-1 and TRBJ1-5, with D perhaps matching TRBD1 (6 bases). V dropped 0 bases and J dropped 2 bases, with 17 bases sitting between them. This CDR3 spans 17 amino acids. The V gene's germline CDR1 is DFQATT and CDR2 SNEGSKA (reference sequence). In DNA form, the CDR3 reads TGCAGTGCTAGAGACCCATCGACAGGAGGCGGCAATCAGCCCCAGCATTTT. It encodes CSARDPSTGGGNQPQHF.

The DNA for the CDR3 is TGTGCCAGCAGCGTAACGGGCTTGAACACTGAAGCTTTCTTT. This sequence encodes CASSVTGLNTEAFF. This rearrangement joins TRBV9 to TRBJ1-1; no reliable D call. V was pared by 1 base and J by 0 bases, with 7 bases between. The CDR3 runs 14 residues. CDR1 and CDR2 from the germline V gene are SGDLS and YYNGEE. Full variable domain (rest looked up from reference TRBV9 and TRBJ1-1): DSGVTQTPKHLITATGQRVTLRCSPRSGDLSVYWYQQSLDQGLQFLIQYYNGEERAKGNILERFSAQQFPDLHSELNLSSLELGDSALYFCASSVTGLNTEAFFGQGTRLTVV.

The chain combines TRBV3-1 with TRBJ2-1; D not resolved. The ends were cut back, 1 base at V and 7 bases at J, with 8 bases in the middle. The CDR3 sequence is 13 residues long. Germline CDR1 and CDR2: LGHDT and YNNKEL (reference sequence). The CDR3 DNA sequence: TGTGCCAGCAGCCAAGCGGTCGGGAATGAGCAGTTCTTC. This encodes CASSQAVGNEQFF.

The CDR3 protein is CAISAPAGGGNEQFF. The CDR3, as DNA: TGTGCCATCAGCGCCCCAGCGGGGGGAGGTAATGAGCAGTTCTTC. This rearrangement joins TRBV10-3 to TRBJ2-1; 9 positions match TRBD2. CDR1 is ENHRY and CDR2 is SYGVKD in the germline V gene. With V trimmed by 6 bases and J by 7 bases, 10 bases remained unmatched. This CDR3 comprises 15 residues.

A remark on this clonotype: At one boundary the junction diverges from the germline segment, which might be a read error. The chain has TRBV9 and TRBJ2-1; 7 bases match TRBD1. The germline gives CDR1 SGDLS, CDR2 YYNGEE. This CDR3 spans 16 amino acids. The CDR3 loop reads CASSVGGSSSYNEQFF. Here the CDR3 DNA reads TGTGCCAGCAGTGTAGGGGGCAGCAGCTCCTACAATGAGCAGTTCTTC.

V and J are TRBV2 and TRBJ2-4, with D possibly TRBD2 on 6 matching bases. CDR1 is SNHLY, CDR2 FYNNEI, per germline. V was shortened by 3 bases and J by 6 bases, with 15 bases between the two germline ends. This CDR3 has 15 residues. The CDR3 is CASSEEGTRANIQYF. CDR3 DNA: TGTGCCAGCAGTGAGGAGGGGACCCGGGCAAACATTCAGTACTTC.

The chain combines TRBV28 with TRBJ1-5, with D perhaps TRBD1 (6 bases). From germline, CDR1 is MDHEN and CDR2 SYDVKM. The V and J ends lost 1 base and 2 bases respectively, with 6 bases between them. The length of the CDR3 is 14 residues. CDR3 amino acids: CASSLYRGNQPQHF. The CDR3 DNA follows: TGTGCCAGCAGTTTATACAGGGGCAATCAGCCCCAGCATTTT.

V is TRBV3-1 and J is TRBJ1-2; D gene ambiguous. The CDR3 spans 14 residues. Trimming stripped 5 bases from V and 1 base from J, with 11 bases between. Germline CDR1 reads LGHDT; CDR2 reads YNNKEL (reference sequence). CDR3 region: CASSSQADNYGYTF. The CDR3 coding sequence is TGTGCCAGCAGCTCGCAGGCAGATAACTATGGCTACACCTTC.

In this sample, this clonotype turned up once. The rearrangement links TRBV9 to TRBJ2-3, with D maybe TRBD2 (6 bases). Germline values: CDR1 SGDLS, CDR2 YYNGEE. V dropped 0 bases and J dropped 2 bases, with 10 bases sitting between them. The length of the CDR3 is 15 residues. The CDR3 nucleotides are TGTGCCAGCAGCGTAGGGGCGGGGACCACAGATACGCAGTATTTT. Protein product: CASSVGAGTTDTQYF.

The J gene is TRBJ2-1, the V gene TRBV6-5; the match to TRBD2 covers 8 bases. Germline V gene lookup returns CDR1 MNHEY and CDR2 SVGAGI. V shed 7 bases, J shed 7 bases, and the junction held 9 bases outside the gene matches. This CDR3 is built from 14 residues. CDR3 in amino acids: CASTLDSGANEQFF. The DNA of the CDR3 is TGTGCCAGCACCTTGGATAGCGGGGCTAATGAGCAGTTCTTC.

V and J are TRBV5-1 and TRBJ2-3; the match to TRBD2 covers 7 bases. This CDR3 contains 15 residues. Germline loops: CDR1 SGHRS, CDR2 YFSETQ. The trim removed 2 bases at V and 4 bases at J, leaving 7 bases unmatched. CDR3 nucleotide sequence: TGCGCCAGCAGCTTTGGCGGCGGGGGAGCAGATACGCAGTATTTT. Its translation: CASSFGGGGADTQYF.

About this clonotype itself: One end of the junction varies from germline; a read error may be responsible. This chain uses TRBV4-1 with TRBJ2-3; D unresolved. CDR1 MGHRA and CDR2 YSYEKL come from the germline V gene. The CDR3 contains 16 residues. The DNA for the CDR3 is TGCGCCAGCAGCCCAAATCCGTCTTTCGGCACCGATACGCAGTATTTT. Its translation: CASSPNPSFGTDTQYF.

This clonotype was seen only a few times. This chain links TRBV29-1 with TRBJ2-1; D is perhaps TRBD2 (5 bases). There are 15 residues in the CDR3. V dropped 4 bases and J dropped 9 bases, with 22 bases sitting between them. Germline CDR1 SQVTM, CDR2 ANQGSEA. The CDR3 sequence: CSVASRLAPPSEQFF. Written as DNA, the CDR3 is TGCAGCGTTGCTTCTAGGCTAGCCCCCCCCAGTGAGCAGTTCTTC.

This clonotype has a handful of counts. The V call is TRBV18, the J call TRBJ1-1, with TRBD1 matching over 8 bases. The length of the CDR3 is 15 residues. The V segment lost 0 bases and the J segment 5 bases; nucleotides outside the gene matches: 5. CDR1 and CDR2 from the germline V gene are KGHSH and LQKENI. CDR3 loop: CASSPPRTGRTEAFF. The CDR3 nucleotides are TGTGCCAGCTCACCACCCAGGACAGGGCGTACTGAAGCTTTCTTT.